In this sample, the clone carrying this T cell receptor beta chain turned up many times. Its antigen is still unknown. Germline CDR1 is SGHRS and CDR2 is YFSETQ. The V and J ends lost 4 bases and 2 bases, in that order; junction bases with no gene match: 4. The CDR3 totals 15 residues. The sample is drawn from a study of identical twins. Overall study results and limits: Whereas memory repertoires showed no such difference, abundant cord blood beta clonotypes carried fewer insertions.

The cDNA had a unique molecular identifier and a template-switch universal primer site. A single record per CDR3 protein comes from TCRdb applying MiXCR to the 5' RACE reads. Counted here are approximately 1.8 million distinct CDR3 sequences, around 33% occurring once; the ten biggest clones make up roughly 0.3%. The chain uses TRBV5-1 and TRBJ1-1; 11 nucleotides match TRBD1. This receptor was obtained from a newborn girl in good health. Source material: cord blood. CDR3 nucleotides: TGCGCCAGCAGCCCTTGGACAGGGGGCAACACTGAAGCTTTCTTT. This gives the protein CASSPWTGGNTEAFF.